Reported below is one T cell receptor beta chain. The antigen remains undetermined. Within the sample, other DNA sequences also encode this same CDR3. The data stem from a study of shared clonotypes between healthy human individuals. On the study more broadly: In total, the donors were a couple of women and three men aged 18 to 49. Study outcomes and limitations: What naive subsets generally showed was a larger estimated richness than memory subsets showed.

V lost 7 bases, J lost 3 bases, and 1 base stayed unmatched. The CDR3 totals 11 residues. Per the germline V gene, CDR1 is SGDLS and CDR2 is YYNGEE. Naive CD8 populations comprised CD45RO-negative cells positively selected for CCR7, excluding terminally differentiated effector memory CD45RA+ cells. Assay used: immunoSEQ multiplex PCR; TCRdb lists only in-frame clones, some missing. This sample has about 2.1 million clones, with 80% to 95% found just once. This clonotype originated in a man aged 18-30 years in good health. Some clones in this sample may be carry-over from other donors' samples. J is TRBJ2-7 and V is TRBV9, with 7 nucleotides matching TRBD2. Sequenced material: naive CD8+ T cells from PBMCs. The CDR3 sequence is CASGRDYEQYF. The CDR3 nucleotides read TGTGCCAGCGGGAGGGACTACGAGCAGTACTTC.